The 17 T cell receptor beta chains presented below share a single source sample, sequenced in a study of T cells after yellow fever vaccination. TCRdb analysed the 5' RACE reads with MiXCR anew, one entry per CDR3 protein. Found here are roughly 400,000 distinct CDR3 sequences, around 20% of them singletons; the top ten hold over 15%. The material sequenced was PBMCs, taken before the yellow fever booster vaccination. The receptors here all came from a young man who received the YFV17D yellow fever vaccine.

The chain links TRBV4-2 to TRBJ2-2; 8 bases are shared with TRBD1. V trimming: 2 bases; J trimming: 7 bases; junction bases outside the gene matches: 9. Germline V gene data show CDR1 as LGHNA and CDR2 as YNFKEQ. This CDR3 has 16 residues. CDR3 DNA sequence: TGTGCCAGCAGCCAAAGGGGACAGGAGTATGTCGGGGAGCTGTTTTTT. It specifies CASSQRGQEYVGELFF.

The chain employs TRBV4-3 and TRBJ1-1; a possible D gene is TRBD1 (6 bases). CDR3 size: 15 residues. V was pared by 3 bases and J by 7 bases, with 18 bases between. Germline V gene sequence: CDR1 LGHNA, CDR2 YSLEER. CDR3: CASSHSRDTDDEAFF. In DNA form, the CDR3 reads TGCGCCAGCAGCCATAGCCGGGACACCGACGATGAAGCTTTCTTT.

The V gene is TRBV12-3 or TRBV12-4, the J gene TRBJ2-1; D uncertain. The CDR3 has 13 amino acids. Trimming left V 1 base short and J 9 bases short, with 10 bases between. This chain's CDR3 is CASSLGWIGEQFF. The CDR3 bases are TGTGCCAGCAGTTTAGGTTGGATCGGTGAGCAGTTCTTC.

At least ten counts were recorded for this clonotype. The chain has TRBV3-1 and TRBJ1-3; D remains unclear. CDR3 length: 16 amino acids. The V and J ends lost 2 bases and 2 bases respectively, with 13 bases between them. CDR1 and CDR2 from the germline V gene are LGHDT and YNNKEL (reference sequence). The CDR3 DNA reads TGTGCCAGCAGCCAACCCCTCTTTGAGGCTGGAAACACCATATATTTT. Residues: CASSQPLFEAGNTIYF.

This clonotype showed up just a few times. The chain is built from TRBV20-1 and TRBJ2-2, with 10 bases lining up with TRBD2. Unmatched junction bases numbered 10, after V lost 0 bases and J lost 6 bases. The CDR3 is 17 residues long. Germline V gene sequence: CDR1 DFQATT, CDR2 SNEGSKA (reference sequence). This CDR3 reads CSARDPSGGGISGELFF. Here the CDR3 DNA reads TGCAGTGCTAGAGATCCCAGCGGGGGGGGTATCTCCGGGGAGCTGTTTTTT.

This chain's CDR3 is CASTRSGEDGEKLFF. The CDR3 nucleotides are TGTGCCAGCACCCGTTCCGGTGAGGATGGTGAAAAACTGTTTTTT. The V gene is TRBV6-2 or TRBV6-3, the J gene TRBJ1-4, with D unclear. In germline, CDR1 is MNHEY, CDR2 SVGEGT. This CDR3 region has 15 residues. The V and J ends lost 7 bases and 7 bases respectively, with 19 bases between them.

This clonotype has just a few counts. The V call is TRBV5-1, the J call TRBJ2-5, with TRBD2 matching over 7 bases. The CDR3 consists of 15 residues. Losses at the gene ends were 0 bases for V and 2 bases for J; bases not matched to a gene: 4. Germline assignment: CDR1 SGHRS and CDR2 YFSETQ. The CDR3: CASSLARAGQETQYF. The CDR3 coding sequence is TGCGCCAGCAGCTTGGCCCGAGCGGGGCAAGAGACCCAGTACTTC.

This clonotype was observed many times. The chain has TRBV29-1 and TRBJ2-3, with D unclear. The germline V gene has CDR1 SQVTM and CDR2 ANQGSEA. The CDR3 is 14 amino acids. With 3 bases removed from V and 5 bases from J, the gap between germline ends came to 15 bases. The CDR3 spells CSVDSVLRQDTQYF. CDR3 coding DNA: TGCAGCGTTGATTCTGTCCTGAGGCAAGATACGCAGTATTTT.

This clonotype was recorded a few times. The V and J genes are TRBV25-1 and TRBJ2-4; 11 positions match TRBD2. Germline V gene data show CDR1 as MGHDK and CDR2 as SYGVNS. There are 13 residues in the CDR3. The trim removed 8 bases at V and 12 bases at J, leaving 9 bases unmatched. CDR3 nucleotide sequence: TGTGCCAGCGGCCCACTAGCGGGGGCGCATCAGTACTTC. Protein: CASGPLAGAHQYF.

There are a few counts of this clonotype. The genes are TRBV6-2 or TRBV6-3 and TRBJ2-7; 9 bases agree with TRBD1. Losses at the gene ends were 7 bases for V and 5 bases for J; bases not matched to a gene: 12. The CDR3 is made up of 15 amino acids. Germline V gene sequence: CDR1 MNHEY, CDR2 SVGEGT. In DNA, the CDR3 is TGTGCCAGCAAATCCTGGGACAGGGTGGCCCACGAGCAGTACTTC. This gives the protein CASKSWDRVAHEQYF.

This clonotype has just a few counts. This sequence joins TRBV7-2 and TRBJ1-5, with a possible D match to TRBD1 (6 bases). CDR3 size: 15 residues. The V and J ends lost 5 bases and 3 bases respectively, with 14 bases between them. The germline V gene encodes CDR1 SGHTA and CDR2 FQGNSA. The CDR3 DNA sequence: TGTGCCAGCAGCCAGAGGCAGGGGATCAATCAGCCCCAGCATTTT. This translates into CASSQRQGINQPQHF.

The sample holds a few counts of this clonotype. This sequence joins TRBV7-8 and TRBJ1-5, with TRBD1 as a possible D gene (5 bases). The CDR3 consists of 14 residues. Germline loops: CDR1 SGHVS, CDR2 FQNEAQ. V was clipped by 2 bases and J by 5 bases, with 10 bases between them. DNA of the CDR3: TGTGCCAGCAGCTTATCCCGCAGGGATCAGCCCCAGCATTTT. Its protein product is CASSLSRRDQPQHF.

The V gene is TRBV7-2, the J gene TRBJ1-3, with D possibly matching TRBD1 (5 bases). This CDR3 comprises 15 residues. Germline CDR1 is SGHTA and CDR2 is FQGNSA. Deletions cut 7 bases from V and 4 bases from J, with 17 bases between. CDR3 nucleotides: TGTGCCAGCACCCCGGGGGGAGGGGTAGGAAACACCATATATTTT. Amino acid sequence: CASTPGGGVGNTIYF.

This clonotype was seen only a few times. This rearrangement joins TRBV7-3 to TRBJ2-1, with 8 bases lining up with TRBD2. This CDR3 has 16 residues. Germline CDR1 and CDR2: SGHTA and FQGTGA. After removal of 3 bases from V and 6 bases from J, the junction contained 10 bases not matched to a gene. For the CDR3, the DNA is TGTGCCAGCAGCTTGGGTCCCAGCGGGGGACCCAATGAGCAGTTCTTC. This translates into CASSLGPSGGPNEQFF.

This clonotype was detected a few times. This chain uses TRBV4-3 with TRBJ2-3, with 10 nucleotides matching TRBD2. CDR3 length equals 18 residues. Losses at the gene ends were 3 bases for V and 0 bases for J; bases not matched to a gene: 9. Germline loops: CDR1 LGHNA, CDR2 YSLEER. CDR3 in DNA: TGCGCCAGCAGCCACGCCAGGCTAGCGGGGGTTAGCACAGATACGCAGTATTTT. Translation gives CASSHARLAGVSTDTQYF.

This clonotype was seen only a few times. The chain joins TRBV5-5 to TRBJ1-5, with D unclear. Trimming pared 1 base from V and 1 base from J, leaving 12 bases between. The CDR3 runs to 16 residues. Germline values: CDR1 SGHKS, CDR2 YYEKEE (reference sequence). CDR3 DNA sequence: TGTGCCAGCAGCTTGTCGACCCCCTGGAGCAATCAGCCCCAGCATTTT. It encodes CASSLSTPWSNQPQHF.

This clonotype was counted only a few times. The chain employs TRBV6-6 and TRBJ1-4; D call uncertain. Germline V gives CDR1 MNHNY, CDR2 SVGAGI (reference sequence). Trimming took off 7 bases at V and 0 bases at J, with 15 bases between the two ends. The length of the CDR3 is 16 residues. CDR3 protein: CASNHPLGATNEKLFF. DNA for the CDR3: TGTGCCAGCAACCATCCCCTCGGTGCAACTAATGAAAAACTGTTTTTT.